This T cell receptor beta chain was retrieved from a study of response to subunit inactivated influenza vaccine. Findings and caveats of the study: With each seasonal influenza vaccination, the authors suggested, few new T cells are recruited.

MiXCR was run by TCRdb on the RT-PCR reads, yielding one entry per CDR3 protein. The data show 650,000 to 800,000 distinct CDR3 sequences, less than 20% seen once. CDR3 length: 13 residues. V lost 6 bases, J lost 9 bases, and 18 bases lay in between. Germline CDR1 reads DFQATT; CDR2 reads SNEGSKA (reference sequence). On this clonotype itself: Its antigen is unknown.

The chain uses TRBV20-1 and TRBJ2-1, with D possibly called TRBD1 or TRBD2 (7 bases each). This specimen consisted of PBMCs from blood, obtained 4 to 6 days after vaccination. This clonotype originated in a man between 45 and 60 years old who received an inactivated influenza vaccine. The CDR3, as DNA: TGCAGTGCCCCCCGGCAGGGGGGGCGTGAGCAGTTCTTC. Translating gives CSAPRQGGREQFF.